This record looks at one T cell receptor beta chain sequence and its context. Per germline, CDR1 LGHDT and CDR2 YNNKEL (reference sequence). The V and J ends lost 1 base and 3 bases, in that order; junction bases with no gene match: 6. The CDR3 sequence is 15 residues long. TEMRA cells were FACS-enriched, and CD8+ and CD4+ T cells were isolated negatively. The record originates from a study of CD8 T cells in Susac syndrome. It was with random hexamers that 0.5 to 1 ug RNA was reverse transcribed. Amplification of TCR beta CDR3 by immunoSEQ multiplex PCR spanned 54 Vbeta and 13 Jbeta. TCRdb redid the calling of the immunoSEQ multiplex PCR reads with MiXCR, one entry per CDR3 protein. This sample yields roughly 150,000 distinct CDR3 sequences, of which approximately 94% are seen a single time; 0.21% belongs to the top ten.

Input material: CD8+ T cells from PBMCs. V usage is TRBV3-1 and J usage is TRBJ2-7; 7 nucleotides match TRBD1. This receptor was identified in a human donor with multiple sclerosis. The CDR3 nucleotides are TGTGCCAGCAGCCAAGGTTTTCGACAGGGCTACGAGCAGTACTTC. Its translation is CASSQGFRQGYEQYF.